This T cell receptor (beta chain) was retrieved from a study of T cells in Graves' hyperthyroidism and ophthalmopathy. TCR beta CDR3 regions were amplified from RNA. With the HTBI primer set, the TCR CDR3 went through a first round of RT-PCR. MiXCR was run by TCRdb on the multiplex PCR reads, yielding one entry per CDR3 protein. Of 480,000 or so distinct CDR3 sequences in the sample, roughly 14% were seen once. This CDR3 comprises 16 residues. V gave up 4 bases and J gave up 5 bases; unmatched junction bases: 12. Germline-derived CDR1 and CDR2 are LGHNA and YNFKEQ. The sequence derives from a woman between 18 and 29 years old with Graves' hyperthyroidism. J is TRBJ1-2 and V is TRBV4-2; 8 nucleotides match TRBD1. Sample: blood. In nucleotides, the CDR3 is TGTGCCAGCAGCCGAGCCATTCAGACAGGGGAGTATGGCTACACCTTC. Its translation is CASSRAIQTGEYGYTF.